Included here is one T cell receptor beta chain sequence, with context. This entry is derived from a study of blood T cell repertoires in COVID-19. The participants were between roughly 18 and 89 years old and came from roughly 25 US areas. Original data processing: From reference gene primer amplification, estimates of nucleated cell counts were derived. Profiling relied on immunoSEQ multiplex PCR, and the TCRdb table lists in-frame clones only, not all of them. V and J calls and clone size come straight from that table; D and trimming were deduced from the DNA. Counted here are approximately 220,000 clones, 86% occurring once; the ten biggest clones make up around 4%. This CDR3 contains 13 residues. Germline CDR1 and CDR2: MNHEY and SMNVEV (reference sequence). V lost 3 bases to trimming and J lost 6 bases, with 9 bases between them.

The receptor's source is a woman in her thirties who had been exposed to COVID-19. J is TRBJ1-5 and V is TRBV27; D unclear. Sequencing was performed on PBMCs or T cells enriched from blood (not recorded which). CDR3 sequence: CASSFRSGQPQHF. The CDR3 DNA reads as TGTGCCAGCAGTTTCCGTTCCGGTCAGCCCCAGCATTTT.